This TCR beta chain appears in the sequencing data of a study of blood T cells in healthy people across ages. The CDR3 loop spans 16 amino acids. V lost 0 bases and J 2 bases, leaving 11 bases between the germline ends. From germline, CDR1 is SGHDN and CDR2 FVKESK. Next came a second PCR, run for roughly 7 to 12 cycles, which used a sample-barcoded 5' primer along with a J-beta primer mix. TCRdb processed the 5' RACE reads anew with MiXCR; each CDR3 protein has one entry. The profile shows 800,000 or so distinct CDR3 sequences, about 46% of them singletons. Findings and limits, study-wide: Changes seen in expanded clonotypes were possibly confounded by donor CMV status left unknown.

The individuals who served as donors were healthy Caucasians living in Russia, aged about 6 to 100. Turning to this clonotype: Its antigen remains unknown.

The genes are TRBV14 and TRBJ2-1; D unclear. Sequenced material: blood. This receptor was identified in a man aged 80 or over in good health. The CDR3 DNA reads TGTGCCAGCAGCCAAGATCTGGCGAGTACCTACAATGAGCAGTTCTTC. Protein sequence: CASSQDLASTYNEQFF.